These 19 T cell receptor beta chains came from one sample sequenced in a study of shared clonotypes between healthy human individuals (dated by TCRdb to the early 2020s). Preparation of the library involved the immunoSEQ multiplex PCR assay. As stored in TCRdb, this immuneACCESS dataset retains in-frame rearrangements with V and J assigned. A fraction of the clones does not appear; measured against another copy, unresolved V genes explain less than half of the discrepancy, and the remainder lacks a known reason. The table for this sample lists some 2,000,000 clones; approximately 94% of them were counted only once. Approximately 1.2% of the sample goes to the ten largest clones. CD8 naive samples were obtained by positive selection for CCR7 among CD45RO-negative cells, yielding a CD45RA+CCR7+ population from which TemRA cells were excluded. The sequenced sample consisted of naive CD8+ T cells sorted from blood. According to the study, the label for this sample's cell subset or site signals: CD45RA+CCR7+. The receptors here all came from a man aged 18 to 30 in good health.

In the case of this clone: The sample holds other DNA sequences that translate to the same CDR3. The chain joins TRBV9 to TRBJ2-5; tentatively, D is TRBD1 (5 bases). Germline CDR1 and CDR2: SGDLS and YYNGEE. There are 14 residues in the CDR3. The ends were cut back, 3 bases at V and 0 bases at J, with 9 bases in the middle. The chain's CDR3 is CASSAGHYQETQYF. CDR3 sequence (DNA): TGTGCCAGCAGCGCCGGACATTACCAAGAGACCCAGTACTTC.

This sequence joins TRBV6-6 and TRBJ1-2, with 10 bases identical to TRBD1. CDR3 length equals 13 residues. The germline V gene has CDR1 MNHNY and CDR2 SVGAGI (reference sequence). The V segment lost 6 bases and the J segment 11 bases; nucleotides outside the gene matches: 9. In DNA, the CDR3 is TGTGCCAGCAGCCCAGACAGGGGGCTACCTTACACCTTC. Its translation is CASSPDRGLPYTF.

This chain joins TRBV11-2 and TRBJ1-1, with 9 positions matching TRBD1. V shed 7 bases and J 2 bases; nucleotides not matched to a gene: 14. The CDR3 sequence is 17 residues long. The germline V gene has CDR1 SGHAT and CDR2 FQNNGV. CDR3 bases: TGTGCCAGCAACAAAGACAGGGGGTACTCCGCCAACACTGAAGCTTTCTTT. Its protein is CASNKDRGYSANTEAFF.

The chain combines TRBV10-2 with TRBJ2-7; possibly TRBD1 for D (6 bases). Trimming cost V 8 bases and J 2 bases, with 16 bases left between them. Germline CDR1 and CDR2: WSHSY and SAAADI. CDR3 length: 14 amino acids. As DNA, the CDR3 is TGCGCCAGCGAGGAAGGGGGTTACCCCTACGAGCAGTACTTC. It encodes CASEEGGYPYEQYF.

The chain uses TRBV7-9 and TRBJ1-5; D might be TRBD1 (6 bases). Germline CDR1 SEHNR, CDR2 FQNEAQ (reference sequence). This CDR3 region has 14 residues. Trimming shortened V by 5 bases and J by 6 bases, and 14 bases separated the two germline ends. The CDR3 DNA sequence: TGTGCCAGCAGCGACGGACAGAGGGCTCAGCCCCAGCATTTT. Translation: CASSDGQRAQPQHF. The full variable domain, with the rest looked up from reference TRBV7-9 and TRBJ1-5, is DTGVSQNPRHKITKRGQNVTFRCDPISEHNRLYWYRQTLGQGPEFLTYFQNEAQLEKSRLLSDRFSAERPKGSFSTLEIQRTEQGDSAMYLCASSDGQRAQPQHFGDGTRLSIL.

The chain couples TRBV2 to TRBJ2-3, with D perhaps TRBD2 (6 bases). The CDR3 consists of 17 residues. Germline CDR1 and CDR2: SNHLY and FYNNEI. V gave up 6 bases and J gave up 4 bases, with 23 bases separating them. CDR3: CASSPLWGSGTSDTQYF. DNA for the CDR3: TGTGCCAGCAGCCCTCTTTGGGGTAGCGGAACGTCAGATACGCAGTATTTT.

V gene TRBV2 combines with J gene TRBJ1-5; D is uncertain. The germline V gene encodes CDR1 SNHLY and CDR2 FYNNEI. V was cut by 9 bases and J by 0 bases, with 15 bases left in between. This CDR3 is 15 amino acids long. Here the CDR3 reads CASTVDGDSNQPQHF. As DNA, the CDR3 is TGTGCCAGTACCGTGGACGGGGATAGCAATCAGCCCCAGCATTTT.

Turning to this clone: A read error may account for a junction end that differs from germline. The V gene is TRBV4-3, the J gene TRBJ2-3; a possible D gene is TRBD2 (6 bases). This CDR3 has 16 residues. The germline V gene has CDR1 LGHNA and CDR2 YSLEER. CDR3 sequence reads: CANSQTRLVDTDTQYF. The CDR3 DNA reads TGCGCCAACAGCCAGACTAGACTAGTCGACACAGATACGCAGTATTTT.

The V call is TRBV27, the J call TRBJ2-7, with TRBD2 matching 9 bases. The CDR3 runs to 14 residues. CDR1 is MNHEY and CDR2 is SMNVEV in the germline V gene (reference sequence). Germline trimming cut 4 bases from V and 3 bases from J; bases unmatched to any gene: 4. The CDR3 loop is CASSSAGGIYEQYF. The DNA for the CDR3 is TGTGCCAGCAGTTCGGCGGGAGGGATCTACGAGCAGTACTTC.

V is TRBV7-2 and J is TRBJ1-2, with a possible D match to TRBD1 (5 bases). The CDR3 is 14 residues long. CDR1 and CDR2 from the germline V gene are SGHTA and FQGNSA. V lost 5 bases to trimming and J lost 0 bases, with 10 bases between them. CDR3 protein: CASSRDATNYGYTF. The CDR3 nucleotides read TGTGCCAGCAGCCGGGACGCCACTAACTATGGCTACACCTTC.

The table lists this clone with a count of one. The DNA of the CDR3 is TGTGCCAGCAGTGAACAGGCATCCTATTCACCCCTCCACTTT. Translated, it gives CASSEQASYSPLHF. The chain uses TRBV6-1 and TRBJ1-6, with D unclear. Trimming took off 2 bases at V and 8 bases at J, with 10 bases between the two ends. Per the germline V gene, CDR1 is MNHNS and CDR2 is SASEGT. CDR3 size: 14 residues.

The rearrangement uses TRBV10-1 and TRBJ2-1, with D perhaps TRBD1 (5 bases). This CDR3 is 15 amino acids long. V shed 3 bases and J shed 2 bases, with 11 bases lying between them. The germline V gene has CDR1 WNHNN and CDR2 SYGVQD (reference sequence). The CDR3 DNA reads TGCGCCAGCAGTGAAAGGGGTGCTCCCTACAATGAGCAGTTCTTC. Translating gives CASSERGAPYNEQFF.

The chain recombines TRBV5-4 with TRBJ2-7; TRBD2 aligns across 11 bases. The germline CDR1 and CDR2 sequences are SGHNT and YYREEE (reference sequence). Trimming cost V 2 bases and J 6 bases; bases outside gene matches: 4. The CDR3 runs 14 residues. CDR3 bases: TGTGCCAGCAGCTTTACTAGCGGGAGCGGCGAGCAGTACTTC. Residues: CASSFTSGSGEQYF.

This clone was seen just once. The chain joins TRBV5-6 to TRBJ1-2; D not resolved. Looked up from germline, CDR1 is SGHDT and CDR2 is YYEEEE. The CDR3 runs to 12 residues. Between the trimmed V and J ends, which lost 5 bases and 5 bases, there was a span of 10 bases. CDR3 protein: CASRDGPYGYTF. DNA for the CDR3: TGTGCCAGCAGGGACGGTCCGTATGGCTACACCTTC. Full variable domain (missing parts from reference TRBV5-6 and TRBJ1-2): DAGVTQSPTHLIKTRGQQVTLRCSPKSGHDTVSWYQQALGQGPQFIFQYYEEEERQRGNFPDRFSGHQFPNYSSELNVNALLLGDSALYLCASRDGPYGYTFGSGTRLTVV.

V gene TRBV6-1 combines with J gene TRBJ2-2; no firm D call. The V and J ends lost 6 bases and 0 bases respectively, with 11 bases between them. CDR1 is MNHNS, CDR2 SASEGT, per germline. This CDR3 is 15 amino acids long. CDR3 nucleotides: TGTGCCAGCAGCGAGGACCCTACGAACACCGGGGAGCTGTTTTTT. As protein: CASSEDPTNTGELFF.

As regards this clone: Within the sample, other DNA sequences also encode this same CDR3. The V and J genes are TRBV11-2 and TRBJ2-5, with D tentatively TRBD2 (5 bases). Trimming shortened V by 4 bases and J by 2 bases, and 8 bases separated the two germline ends. This CDR3 has 13 amino acids. CDR1 is SGHAT, CDR2 FQNNGV, per germline. This CDR3 reads CASSSREQETQYF. The CDR3 DNA is TGTGCCAGCAGCTCACGGGAACAAGAGACCCAGTACTTC.

The chain has TRBV5-1 and TRBJ1-1; D ambiguous. V was trimmed by 0 bases and J by 0 bases, leaving 15 bases between them. The CDR3 covers 17 residues. Per the germline V gene, CDR1 is SGHRS and CDR2 is YFSETQ. CDR3 sequence (DNA): TGCGCCAGCAGCTTGGGCCCCTGGGAAGGCCTGAACACTGAAGCTTTCTTT. Encoded protein: CASSLGPWEGLNTEAFF.

Turning to this clone: Since a much larger clone is just one base distant, this may be a read error. The V call is TRBV11-2, the J call TRBJ1-1; D is undetermined. Per germline, CDR1 SGHAT and CDR2 FQNNGV. V lost 0 bases to trimming and J lost 1 base, with 6 bases between them. The CDR3 contains 14 residues. This chain's CDR3 is CASSLERENTEAFF. The CDR3 DNA is TGTGCCAGCAGCTTAGAGAGGGAGAACACTGAAGCTTTCTTT.

V gene TRBV6-5 combines with J gene TRBJ1-1; D is ambiguous. Germline lookup yields CDR1 MNHEY and CDR2 SVGAGI. V dropped 2 bases and J dropped 4 bases, with 11 bases sitting between them. This CDR3 comprises 14 residues. The CDR3 DNA is TGTGCCAGCAGTTACAATGTCGGTGTCACTGAAGCTTTCTTT. It encodes CASSYNVGVTEAFF.